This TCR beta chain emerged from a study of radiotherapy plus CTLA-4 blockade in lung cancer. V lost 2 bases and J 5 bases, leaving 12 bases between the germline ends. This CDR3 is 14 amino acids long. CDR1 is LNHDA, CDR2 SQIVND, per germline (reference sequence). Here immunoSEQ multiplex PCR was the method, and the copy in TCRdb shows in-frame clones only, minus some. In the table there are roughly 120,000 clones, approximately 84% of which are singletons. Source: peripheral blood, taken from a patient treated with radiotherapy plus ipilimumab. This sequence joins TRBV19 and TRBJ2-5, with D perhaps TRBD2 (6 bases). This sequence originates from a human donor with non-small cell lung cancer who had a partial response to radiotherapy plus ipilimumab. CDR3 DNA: TGTGCCAGTAGTATAACCGGAGGGGAGGAGACCCAGTACTTC. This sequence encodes CASSITGGEETQYF. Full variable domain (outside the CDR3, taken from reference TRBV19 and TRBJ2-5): DGGITQSPKYLFRKEGQNVTLSCEQNLNHDAMYWYRQDPGQGLRLIYYSQIVNDFQKGDIAEGYSVSREKKESFPLTVTSAQKNPTAFYLCASSITGGEETQYFGPGTRLLVL.